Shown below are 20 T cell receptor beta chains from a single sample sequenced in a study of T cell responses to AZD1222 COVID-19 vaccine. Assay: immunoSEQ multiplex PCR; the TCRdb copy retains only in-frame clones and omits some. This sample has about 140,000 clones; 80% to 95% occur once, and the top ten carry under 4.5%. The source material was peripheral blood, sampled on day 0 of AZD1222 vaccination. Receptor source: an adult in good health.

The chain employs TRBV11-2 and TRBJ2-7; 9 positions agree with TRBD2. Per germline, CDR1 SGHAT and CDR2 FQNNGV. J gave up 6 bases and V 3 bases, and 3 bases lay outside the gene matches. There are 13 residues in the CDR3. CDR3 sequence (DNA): TGTGCCAGCAGCTTGCGCGGGAGGGGCGAGCAGTACTTC. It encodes CASSLRGRGEQYF. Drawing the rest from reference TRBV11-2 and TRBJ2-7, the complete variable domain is EAGVAQSPRYKIIEKRQSVAFWCNPISGHATLYWYQQILGQGPKLLIQFQNNGVVDDSQLPKDRFSAERLKGVDSTLKIQPAKLEDSAVYLCASSLRGRGEQYFGPGTRLTVT.

This chain's CDR3 is CASSLRDRAYNEQFF. The CDR3 DNA reads as TGTGCCAGCAGCTTAAGGGACAGGGCTTACAATGAGCAGTTCTTC. The genes are TRBV7-3 and TRBJ2-1, with 9 bases matching TRBD1. Germline V gives CDR1 SGHTA, CDR2 FQGTGA. J gave up 4 bases and V 1 base, and 2 bases lay outside the gene matches. The CDR3 consists of 15 residues. Looking up the rest from reference TRBV7-3 and TRBJ2-1 gives the full variable domain: GAGVSQTPSNKVTEKGKYVELRCDPISGHTALYWYRQSLGQGPEFLIYFQGTGAADDSGLPNDRFFAVRPEGSVSTLKIQRTERGDSAVYLCASSLRDRAYNEQFFGPGTRLTVL.

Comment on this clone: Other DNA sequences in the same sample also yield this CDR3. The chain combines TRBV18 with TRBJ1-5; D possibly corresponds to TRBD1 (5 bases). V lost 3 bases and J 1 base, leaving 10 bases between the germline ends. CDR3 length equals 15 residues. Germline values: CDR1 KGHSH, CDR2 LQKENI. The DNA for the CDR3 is TGTGCCAGCTCACCGTCAGGGCTGAGCAATCAGCCCCAGCATTTT. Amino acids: CASSPSGLSNQPQHF.

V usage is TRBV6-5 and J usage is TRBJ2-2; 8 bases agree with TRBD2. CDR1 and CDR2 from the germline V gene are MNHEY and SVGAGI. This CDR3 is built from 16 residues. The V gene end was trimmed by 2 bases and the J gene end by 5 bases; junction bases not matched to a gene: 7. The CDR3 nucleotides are TGTGCCAGCAGTTACCTCCCGGGAGGGGGGACCGGGGAGCTGTTTTTT. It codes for CASSYLPGGGTGELFF.

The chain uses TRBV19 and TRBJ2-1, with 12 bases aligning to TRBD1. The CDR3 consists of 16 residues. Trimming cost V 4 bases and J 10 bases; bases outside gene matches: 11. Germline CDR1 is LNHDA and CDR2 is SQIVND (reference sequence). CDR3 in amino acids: CASSNERGTGGAEQFF. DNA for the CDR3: TGTGCCAGTAGTAACGAGCGAGGGACAGGGGGCGCGGAGCAGTTCTTC.

The CDR3 DNA sequence: TGCGCCAGCAGCTTGGCAGGACCCTCAATTGACAACGTCCTGACTTTC. Translated, it gives CASSLAGPSIDNVLTF. The chain recombines TRBV5-1 with TRBJ2-6; D call uncertain. This CDR3 is 16 amino acids long. The V and J ends lost 0 bases and 9 bases respectively, with 16 bases between them. Germline V CDR1 and CDR2: SGHRS, YFSETQ. Filled out from reference TRBV5-1 and TRBJ2-6, the complete variable domain reads KAGVTQTPRYLIKTRGQQVTLSCSPISGHRSVSWYQQTPGQGLQFLFEYFSETQRNKGNFPGRFSGRQFSNSRSEMNVSTLELGDSALYLCASSLAGPSIDNVLTFGAGSRLTVL.

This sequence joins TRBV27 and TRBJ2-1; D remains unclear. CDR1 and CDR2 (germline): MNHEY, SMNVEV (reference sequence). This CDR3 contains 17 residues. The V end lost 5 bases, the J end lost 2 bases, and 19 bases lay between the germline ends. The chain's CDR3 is CASSPPGLVAPYNEQFF. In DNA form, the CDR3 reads TGTGCCAGCAGTCCTCCGGGCCTGGTGGCCCCCTACAATGAGCAGTTCTTC.

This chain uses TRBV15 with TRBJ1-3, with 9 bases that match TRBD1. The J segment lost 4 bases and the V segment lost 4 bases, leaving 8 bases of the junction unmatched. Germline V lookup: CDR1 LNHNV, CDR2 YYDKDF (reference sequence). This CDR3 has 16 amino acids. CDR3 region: CATSNAHGQGGNTIYF. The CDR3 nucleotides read TGTGCCACCAGCAATGCCCACGGACAGGGGGGAAACACCATATATTTT.

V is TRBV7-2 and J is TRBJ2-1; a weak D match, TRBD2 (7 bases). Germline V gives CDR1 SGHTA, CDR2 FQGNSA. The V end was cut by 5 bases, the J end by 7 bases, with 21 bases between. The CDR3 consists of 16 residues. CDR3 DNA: TGTGCCAGCAGCCCACCGAGAGGGGGAGGGCCAAATGAGCAGTTCTTC. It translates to CASSPPRGGGPNEQFF.

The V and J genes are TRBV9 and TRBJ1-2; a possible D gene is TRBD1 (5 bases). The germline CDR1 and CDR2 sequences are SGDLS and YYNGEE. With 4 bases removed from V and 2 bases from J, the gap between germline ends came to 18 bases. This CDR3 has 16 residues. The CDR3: CASSFAGTTTNYGYTF. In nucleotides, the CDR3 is TGTGCCAGCAGCTTCGCCGGGACCACGACCAACTATGGCTACACCTTC.

CDR3 amino acids: CASSFSAGSGANVLTF. As DNA, the CDR3 is TGTGCCAGCAGCTTTTCAGCGGGCTCTGGGGCCAACGTCCTGACTTTC. The chain uses TRBV9 and TRBJ2-6, with D perhaps TRBD2 (6 bases). CDR1 and CDR2 from the germline V gene are SGDLS and YYNGEE. V gave up 4 bases and J gave up 0 bases, with 11 bases separating them. This CDR3 spans 16 amino acids. Using reference TRBV9 and TRBJ2-6 for the parts outside the CDR3, the full variable domain is DSGVTQTPKHLITATGQRVTLRCSPRSGDLSVYWYQQSLDQGLQFLIQYYNGEERAKGNILERFSAQQFPDLHSELNLSSLELGDSALYFCASSFSAGSGANVLTFGAGSRLTVL.

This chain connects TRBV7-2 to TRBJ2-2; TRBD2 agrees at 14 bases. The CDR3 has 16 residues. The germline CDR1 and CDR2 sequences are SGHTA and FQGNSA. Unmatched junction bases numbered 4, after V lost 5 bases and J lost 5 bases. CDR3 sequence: CASSPRLAGGTGELFF. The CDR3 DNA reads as TGTGCCAGCAGCCCTCGACTAGCGGGAGGGACCGGGGAGCTGTTTTTT.

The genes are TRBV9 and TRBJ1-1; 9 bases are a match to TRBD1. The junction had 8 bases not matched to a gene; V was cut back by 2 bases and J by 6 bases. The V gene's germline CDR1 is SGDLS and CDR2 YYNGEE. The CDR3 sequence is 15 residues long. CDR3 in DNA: TGTGCCAGCAGCGTCGGACAGGGGCAGTCTGCTGAAGCTTTCTTT. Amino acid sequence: CASSVGQGQSAEAFF.

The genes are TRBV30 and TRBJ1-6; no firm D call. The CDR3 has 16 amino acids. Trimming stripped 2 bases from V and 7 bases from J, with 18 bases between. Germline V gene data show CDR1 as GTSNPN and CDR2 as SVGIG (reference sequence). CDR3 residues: CAWSPRGRVRNSPLHF. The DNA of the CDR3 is TGTGCCTGGAGTCCGCGAGGGAGGGTTAGGAATTCACCCCTCCACTTT.

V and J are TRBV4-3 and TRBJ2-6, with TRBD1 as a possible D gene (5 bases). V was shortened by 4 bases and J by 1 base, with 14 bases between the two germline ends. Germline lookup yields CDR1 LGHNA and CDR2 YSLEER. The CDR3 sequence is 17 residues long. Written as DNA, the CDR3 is TGCGCCAGCAGCCCCCCAGGGCCTCCGTCTGGGGCCAACGTCCTGACTTTC. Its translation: CASSPPGPPSGANVLTF.

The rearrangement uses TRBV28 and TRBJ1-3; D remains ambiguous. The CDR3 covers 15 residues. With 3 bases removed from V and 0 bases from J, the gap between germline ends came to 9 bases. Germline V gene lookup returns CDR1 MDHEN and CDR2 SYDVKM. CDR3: CASSFGSYSGNTIYF. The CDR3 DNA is TGTGCCAGCAGTTTTGGGTCATACTCTGGAAACACCATATATTTT. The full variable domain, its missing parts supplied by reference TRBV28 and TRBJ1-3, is DVKVTQSSRYLVKRTGEKVFLECVQDMDHENMFWYRQDPGLGLRLIYFSYDVKMKEKGDIPEGYSVSREKKERFSLILESASTNQTSMYLCASSFGSYSGNTIYFGEGSWLTVV.

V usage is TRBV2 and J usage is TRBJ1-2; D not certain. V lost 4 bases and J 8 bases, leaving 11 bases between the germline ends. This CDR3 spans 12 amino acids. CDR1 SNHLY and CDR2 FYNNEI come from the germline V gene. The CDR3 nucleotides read TGTGCCAGCAGTGGCGCCGACCGAGGCTACACCTTC. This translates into CASSGADRGYTF.

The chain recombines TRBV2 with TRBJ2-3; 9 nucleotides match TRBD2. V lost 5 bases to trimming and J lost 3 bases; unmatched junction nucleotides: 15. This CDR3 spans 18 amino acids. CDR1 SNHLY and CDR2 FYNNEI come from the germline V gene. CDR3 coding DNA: TGTGCCAGCAGTCACCCCCTGGGTAGCGGGAGAGGAACAGATACGCAGTATTTT. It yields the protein CASSHPLGSGRGTDTQYF.

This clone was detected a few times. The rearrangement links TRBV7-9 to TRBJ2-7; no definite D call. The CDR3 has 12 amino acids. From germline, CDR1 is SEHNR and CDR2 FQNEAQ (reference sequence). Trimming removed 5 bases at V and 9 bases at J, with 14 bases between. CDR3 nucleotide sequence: TGTGCCAGCAGCGGGCCTGAGCGTGGGCAGTACTTC. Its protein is CASSGPERGQYF.

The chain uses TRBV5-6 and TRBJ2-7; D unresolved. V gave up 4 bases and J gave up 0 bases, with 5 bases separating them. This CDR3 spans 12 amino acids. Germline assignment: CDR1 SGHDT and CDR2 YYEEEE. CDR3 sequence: CASSPASYEQYF. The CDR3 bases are TGTGCCAGCAGCCCGGCCTCCTACGAGCAGTACTTC.